These 8 T cell receptor beta chains came from one sample sequenced in a study of T cell repertoires in cytomegalovirus infection. Each CDR3 protein gets one entry after TCRdb re-called the reads with MiXCR. The sample contains 350,000 to 500,000 distinct CDR3 sequences, approximately 33% of which appear only once. What was sequenced was PBMCs. Source of these receptors: a human donor in good health (CMV status not recorded). Some clones in this sample may be carry-over from other donors' samples.

The chain uses TRBV2 and TRBJ1-2; D is uncertain. The CDR3 contains 13 residues. The V end was cut by 4 bases, the J end by 2 bases, with 8 bases between. Germline V gene data show CDR1 as SNHLY and CDR2 as FYNNEI. The DNA for the CDR3 is TGTGCCAGCAGTGGAGTAGCAAACTATGGCTACACCTTC. It is translated as CASSGVANYGYTF.

In regard to this clonotype: The CDR3 ends on some other residue instead of the conserved phenylalanine or tryptophan, so this is likely a read error. The DNA is left out, because the CDR3 cannot be placed on it with certainty; the CDR3 is given as TCRdb lists it. The chain joins TRBV4-1 to TRBJ1-2; the table's TRBD1 call for D was not verified on the DNA. Per germline, CDR1 MGHRA and CDR2 YSYEKL. The CDR3 has 15 residues if both end residues are counted. CDR3 region: CASSPAGQGASGYTL.

This clonotype was seen repeatedly, ten times or more. This sequence joins TRBV7-2 and TRBJ1-5; no firm D call. The ends were cut back, 5 bases at V and 8 bases at J, with 13 bases in the middle. The CDR3 covers 13 residues. The germline gives CDR1 SGHTA, CDR2 FQGNSA. The CDR3, as DNA: TGTGCCAGCAGCCCTTGGGAAGTAAAGCCCCAGCATTTT. It translates to CASSPWEVKPQHF.

In this sample, this clonotype turned up many times. V usage is TRBV7-2 and J usage is TRBJ2-7; weak D call: TRBD2 (6 bases). The CDR3 loop spans 17 amino acids. Trimming removed 5 bases at V and 0 bases at J, with 20 bases between. The V gene's germline CDR1 is SGHTA and CDR2 FQGNSA. This chain's CDR3 is CASSLPSGGASSYEQYF. The CDR3, as DNA: TGTGCCAGCAGCCTACCGTCCGGCGGGGCAAGCTCCTACGAGCAGTACTTC.

This sequence joins TRBV7-8 and TRBJ1-5; 9 nucleotides match TRBD1. This CDR3 spans 17 amino acids. J was trimmed by 2 bases and V by 4 bases; bases with no gene match: 9. Germline V gene sequence: CDR1 SGHVS, CDR2 FQNEAQ. CDR3 sequence (DNA): TGTGCCAGCAGCTCGACAGGGGGTGGTTTCGGCAATCAGCCCCAGCATTTT. Residues: CASSSTGGGFGNQPQHF.

The chain couples TRBV10-3 to TRBJ2-3; D may be TRBD2 (5 bases). V was trimmed by 10 bases and J by 0 bases, leaving 8 bases between them. In germline, CDR1 is ENHRY, CDR2 SYGVKD. The CDR3 length is 12 residues. The CDR3 DNA reads TGTGCCACTCGGACTAGCACAGATACGCAGTATTTT. Protein: CATRTSTDTQYF.

The V call is TRBV5-6, the J call TRBJ2-6; 11 bases are shared with TRBD1. Germline V gene sequence: CDR1 SGHDT, CDR2 YYEEEE. This CDR3 comprises 18 residues. V gave up 2 bases and J gave up 3 bases; unmatched junction bases: 7. CDR3 loop: CASSFLEDRGLGANVLTF. Here the CDR3 DNA reads TGTGCCAGCAGCTTCCTCGAGGACAGGGGGCTTGGGGCCAACGTCCTGACTTTC.

A few counts support this clonotype. The chain has TRBV24-1 and TRBJ2-2, with TRBD1 matching 9 bases. Germline lookup yields CDR1 KGHDR and CDR2 SFDVKD. The ends lost 6 bases at V and 7 bases at J; junction bases unmatched: 8. This CDR3 region has 15 residues. CDR3 sequence reads: CATSPGQGMVGELFF. In nucleotides, the CDR3 is TGTGCCACCAGTCCTGGACAGGGGATGGTCGGGGAGCTGTTTTTT.